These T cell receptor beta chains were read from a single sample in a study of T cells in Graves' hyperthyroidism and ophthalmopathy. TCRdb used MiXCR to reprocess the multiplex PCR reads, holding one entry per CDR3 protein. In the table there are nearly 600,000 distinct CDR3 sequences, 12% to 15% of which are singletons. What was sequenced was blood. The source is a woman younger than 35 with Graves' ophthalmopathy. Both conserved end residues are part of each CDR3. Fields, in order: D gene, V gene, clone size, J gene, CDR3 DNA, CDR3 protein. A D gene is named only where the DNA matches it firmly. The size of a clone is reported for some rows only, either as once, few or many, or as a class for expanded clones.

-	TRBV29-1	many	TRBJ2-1	TGCAGCGCCTCGTCATCCCCGGGACCGACATTCTATGAGCAGTTCTTC	CSASSSPGPTFYEQFF
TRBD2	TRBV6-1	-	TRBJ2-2	TGTGCCAGCATGCGACTAGCGGGTCCGGGGGAGCTGTTTTTT	CASMRLAGPGELFF
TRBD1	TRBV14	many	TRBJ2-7	TGTGCCAGCAGCTACCGGACAGGGGATTTGGCCTACGAGCAGTACTTC	CASSYRTGDLAYEQYF
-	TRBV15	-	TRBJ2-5	TGTGCCGCCCAGGGGATGCAAGAGACCCAGTACTTC	CAAQGMQETQYF
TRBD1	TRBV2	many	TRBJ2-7	TGTGCCAGCAGGGAGGGACAGGGACTACCCTACGAGCAGTACTTC	CASREGQGLPYEQYF
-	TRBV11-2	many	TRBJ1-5	TGTGCCAGCAGTCCCCGGGCGGGCAGCCAGCCCCCCCAGCATTTT	CASSPRAGSQPPQHF
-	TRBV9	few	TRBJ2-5	TGTGCCTCAGAAGATACTGTGGGGGAGACCCAGTACTTC	CASEDTVGETQYF
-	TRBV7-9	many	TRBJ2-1	TGTGCCAGCAGCCTCGACTCGACCGCCTACAATGAGCAGTTCTTC	CASSLDSTAYNEQFF
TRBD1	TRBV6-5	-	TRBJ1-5	TGTGCCAGCAGTTACGCGGACAGGGGAGGTAATCAGCCCCAGCATTTT	CASSYADRGGNQPQHF
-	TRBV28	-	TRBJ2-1	TGTGCCAGCAGTTTAGGAGGTTTACTTTACAATGAGCAGTTCTTC	CASSLGGLLYNEQFF
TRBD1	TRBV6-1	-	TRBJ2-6	TGTGCCAGCAGCAAAACCGGGACAGGGGTCTCTGGGGCCAACGTCCTGACTTTC	CASSKTGTGVSGANVLTF
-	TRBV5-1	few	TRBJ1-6	TGCGCCAGCAGCCCCGGGACGAGTGGTTTTCCCCTCCACTTT	CASSPGTSGFPLHF
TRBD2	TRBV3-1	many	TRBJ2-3	TGTGCCAGCAGCCTCCTAGCGGGAGTTGGAGATACGCAGTATTTT	CASSLLAGVGDTQYF
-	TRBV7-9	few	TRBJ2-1	TGTGCCAGCAGCTTAGTAACCGGGCCCACTAGGTACAATGAGCAGTTCTTC	CASSLVTGPTRYNEQFF
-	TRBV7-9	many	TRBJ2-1	TGTGCCAGCAGCCGGTATGGTCAGACGGGGAGGGGGGAGCAGTTCTTC	CASSRYGQTGRGEQFF
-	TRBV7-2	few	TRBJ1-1	TGTGCCAGCAGGTTAGGCGGGGGGGGTGAAGCTTTCTTT	CASRLGGGGEAFF
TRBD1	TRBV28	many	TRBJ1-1	TGTGCCAGCAGTCCCGGACAGGATGAAGCTTTCTTT	CASSPGQDEAFF
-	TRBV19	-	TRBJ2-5	TGTGCCAGTAATGGAGGGAGCGGGACCCAGTACTTC	CASNGGSGTQYF
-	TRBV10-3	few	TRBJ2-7	TGTGCCATCACGCCTGGGGGGGGGCCCTACGAGCAGTACTTC	CAITPGGGPYEQYF
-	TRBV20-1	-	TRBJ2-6	TGCAGTGCTGGGGACACGACTGGGGCCAACGTCCTGACTTTC	CSAGDTTGANVLTF
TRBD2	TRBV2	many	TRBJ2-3	TGTGCCAGCAGGGGAACTAGCGGGAGTGGTACGCAGTATTTT	CASRGTSGSGTQYF
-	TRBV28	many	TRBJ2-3	TGTGCCAGCAGCCGACGGGGGGATACGCAGTATTTT	CASSRRGDTQYF
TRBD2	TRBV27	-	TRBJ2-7	TGTGCCAGCAGTTTAGCGTTGGTAGCGGGAGGATACGAGCAGTACTTC	CASSLALVAGGYEQYF
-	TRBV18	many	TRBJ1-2	TGTGCCAGCTCACTTCCGGGGACGGGGGTCTATGGCTACACCTTC	CASSLPGTGVYGYTF
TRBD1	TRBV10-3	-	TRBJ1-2	TGTGCCATCAGACGACAGGGCGGGGACTATGGCTACACCTTC	CAIRRQGGDYGYTF
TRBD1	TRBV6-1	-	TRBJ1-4	TGTGCCAGCAGCCCAGACAGGGGTGGAGGTACTAATGAAAAACTGTTTTTT	CASSPDRGGGTNEKLFF
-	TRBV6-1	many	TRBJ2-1	TGTGCCAGCAGTGAATATAGGGGGGATGAGCAGTTCTTC	CASSEYRGDEQFF
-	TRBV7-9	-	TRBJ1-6	TGTGCCAGCAGCCCTTTAGCGAATTCACCCCTCCACTTT	CASSPLANSPLHF
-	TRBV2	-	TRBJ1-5	TGTGCCAGCAGCGGTGGGCATGCAAGCAATCAGCCCCAGCATTTT	CASSGGHASNQPQHF
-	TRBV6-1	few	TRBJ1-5	TGTGCCAGCAGTGCCGTAGCAGGGTCCGATTATAGCAATCGGCCCCAGCATTTT	CASSAVAGSDYSNRPQHF
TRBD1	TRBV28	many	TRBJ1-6	TGTGCCAGCAACGGACAGGGGGCCAGGCTAAATGATTCACCCCTCCACTTT	CASNGQGARLNDSPLHF
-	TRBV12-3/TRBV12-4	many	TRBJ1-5	TGTGCCAGCAGTCCCTGGATGAGCAATCAGCCCCAGCATTTT	CASSPWMSNQPQHF
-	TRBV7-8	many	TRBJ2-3	TGTGCCAGCAGCTTAGGCAGGTTCACCTATACGCAGTATTTT	CASSLGRFTYTQYF
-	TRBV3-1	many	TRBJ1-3	TGTGCCAGCAGCCAAGATAGCGGGTCCGGAAACACCATATATTTT	CASSQDSGSGNTIYF
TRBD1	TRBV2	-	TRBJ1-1	TGTGCCAGCAGTGGACCAGGGGACAGGGTGAGGAACACTGATGCTTTCTTT	CASSGPGDRVRNTDAFF
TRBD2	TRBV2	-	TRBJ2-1	TGTGCCAGCATTCCGACTAGCGGGACAAATGAGCAGTTCTTC	CASIPTSGTNEQFF
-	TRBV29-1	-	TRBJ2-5	TGCAGCGTTGATGGGCTAGGGGTTGGAGAGACCCAGTACTTC	CSVDGLGVGETQYF
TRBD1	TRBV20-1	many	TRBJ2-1	TGCAGTGCTGAGGGACAGGGGAGAGGAGTTTCCTACAATGAGCAGTTCTTC	CSAEGQGRGVSYNEQFF
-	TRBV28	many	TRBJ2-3	TGTGCCAGCAGTTCAGCGGACCGTTGGGGTACGCAGTATTTT	CASSSADRWGTQYF
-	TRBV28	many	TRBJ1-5	TGTGCCAGCAGTTCCCCAGGGTACAATCAGCCCCAGCATTTT	CASSSPGYNQPQHF
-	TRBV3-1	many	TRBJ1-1	TGTGCCAGCAGCCAAGGGGTGATGTGGACTGAAGCTTTCTTT	CASSQGVMWTEAFF
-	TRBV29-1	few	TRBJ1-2	TGCAGCGTTCACTTAACGGGGGGTGACACCTTC	CSVHLTGGDTF
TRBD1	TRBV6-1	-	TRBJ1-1	TGTGCCAGCACCCCTCGCAGGGGGGAGGACACTGAAGCTTTCTTT	CASTPRRGEDTEAFF
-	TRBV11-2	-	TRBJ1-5	TGTGCCAGCAGCTCGCTAGGGGGACGCAATCAGCCCCAGCATTTT	CASSSLGGRNQPQHF